Described below is a single T cell receptor (beta chain) sequence and its context. Its specificity is unknown. The sample comes from a study of ipilimumab plus nivolumab after autologous stem cell transplantation. Turning to the study itself: Typical patient got roughly 5 ipilimumab doses and about eight nivolumab doses (median). The DLBCL cohort had primary refractory and relapsed disease, with 18-month progression-free survival of roughly 86% and 30%. General study findings and limits: Per the authors, repertoire, Treg and microbiota data justify further study.

Repertoires were generated with immunoSEQ multiplex PCR, while TCRdb's copy carries only in-frame clones and drops some. The sample contains 15,000 to 20,000 clones, roughly four fifths of which appear only once. V was pared by 1 base and J by 6 bases, with 10 bases between. This CDR3 has 14 residues. The germline V gene encodes CDR1 SGHTA and CDR2 FQGNSA. Through week 26, nivolumab 3 mg/kg IV was given weeks 1, 4, 7, 10, then biweekly. Sample: PBMCs, taken in a trial of ipilimumab plus nivolumab as post-transplant consolidation. The TCR comes from a male donor with diffuse large B-cell lymphoma. The chain employs TRBV7-2 and TRBJ1-5; D is undetermined. CDR3 in DNA: TGTGCCAGCAGCTTAGGTTCGCGTGTTCAGCCCCAGCATTTT. Amino acid sequence: CASSLGSRVQPQHF.